The next 7 T cell receptor beta chains were all read from a single sample in a study of blood T cell repertoires in COVID-19. Using immunoSEQ multiplex PCR, the repertoire was profiled, and TCRdb retains in-frame clones only, with some absent. The data hold 150,000 to 160,000 clones, with 78% observed a single time. Sequencing used peripheral blood. The receptors were sampled from a man aged 80 or over with acute or convalescent COVID-19.

The chain employs TRBV11-3 and TRBJ2-3; TRBD1 might be the D (5 bases). The CDR3 sequence is 16 residues long. V lost 1 base and J 0 bases, leaving 11 bases between the germline ends. Germline lookup yields CDR1 SGHNT and CDR2 YENEEA. The CDR3 DNA follows: TGTGCCAGCAGCTTAGGTGTCGACAGCAGCACAGATACGCAGTATTTT. It yields the protein CASSLGVDSSTDTQYF. The whole variable domain, remainder taken from reference TRBV11-3 and TRBJ2-3, is EAGVVQSPRYKIIEKKQPVAFWCNPISGHNTLYWYLQNLGQGPELLIRYENEEAVDDSQLPKDRFSAERLKGVDSTLKIQPAELGDSAVYLCASSLGVDSSTDTQYFGPGTRLTVL.

This clone has more than one count but fewer than ten. The chain employs TRBV30 and TRBJ1-6; TRBD1 matches at 7 bases. This CDR3 contains 12 residues. Unmatched junction bases numbered 3, after V lost 5 bases and J lost 8 bases. Per the germline V gene, CDR1 is GTSNPN and CDR2 is SVGIG (reference sequence). The CDR3 DNA is TGTGCCTGGCAGGGGGAGGATTCACCCCTCCACTTT. It translates to CAWQGEDSPLHF.

This sequence joins TRBV11-3 and TRBJ2-7, with 7 positions matching TRBD1. The CDR3 sequence is 14 residues long. CDR1 is SGHNT, CDR2 YENEEA, per germline. V shed 5 bases, J shed 2 bases, and the junction held 6 bases outside the gene matches. The CDR3 DNA reads as TGTGCCAGCAGCCCTAGGACAGGCGCCTACGAGCAGTACTTC. Its translation is CASSPRTGAYEQYF.

This rearrangement joins TRBV5-6 to TRBJ1-5, with TRBD1 matching over 8 bases. CDR3 length: 17 residues. Germline V gene lookup returns CDR1 SGHDT and CDR2 YYEEEE. The junction had 22 bases not matched to a gene; V was cut back by 3 bases and J by 14 bases. This chain's CDR3 is CASSSRRLTGVPREEHF. The CDR3 DNA reads as TGTGCCAGCAGCTCACGACGGCTGACAGGGGTCCCGAGGGAGGAGCATTTT.

V gene TRBV9 combines with J gene TRBJ2-2; weak D call: TRBD1 (5 bases). The germline V gene encodes CDR1 SGDLS and CDR2 YYNGEE. CDR3 length: 14 residues. Trimming took 0 bases from V and 6 from J, leaving 9 bases between them. The CDR3 sequence is CASSVGQFAGELFF. The CDR3 coding sequence is TGTGCCAGCAGCGTAGGACAGTTCGCCGGGGAGCTGTTTTTT.

This clone was seen only once. The chain links TRBV11-3 to TRBJ2-5, with 11 bases that match TRBD1. Germline CDR1 is SGHNT and CDR2 is YENEEA. Germline trimming cut 5 bases from V and 4 bases from J; bases unmatched to any gene: 3. The CDR3 consists of 14 residues. The CDR3 nucleotides are TGTGCCAGCAGCCCGGACAGGGGGCCAGAGACCCAGTACTTC. Amino acids: CASSPDRGPETQYF.

This clone was counted a few times. Other DNA variants within this sample encode the same CDR3. The chain couples TRBV7-2 to TRBJ2-5; 7 positions agree with TRBD2. The ends lost 1 base at V and 2 bases at J; junction bases unmatched: 1. CDR1 and CDR2 from the germline V gene are SGHTA and FQGNSA. The CDR3 covers 14 residues. CDR3 in amino acids: CASSLGLAQETQYF. DNA of the CDR3: TGTGCCAGCAGCTTAGGACTAGCTCAAGAGACCCAGTACTTC.